These 25 T cell receptor beta chains were all obtained from the same sample, sequenced in a study of cytomegalovirus exposure and HLA in healthy donors. The PCR had 60 Vbeta and 13 Jbeta primers. TCRdb's copy holds only in-frame clones and misses some; the assay was immunoSEQ multiplex PCR. The sample has some 70,000 clones, 60% to 75% seen once. Sequenced material: PBMCs. All receptors derive from a male donor in good health and CMV-seropositive.

The chain has TRBV7-2 and TRBJ1-2, with TRBD1 matching over 7 bases. Germline CDR1 and CDR2: SGHTA and FQGNSA. The CDR3 sequence is 15 residues long. The J segment lost 4 bases and the V segment lost 3 bases, leaving 8 bases of the junction unmatched. CDR3 loop: CASSLAGQTTYGYTF. CDR3 DNA sequence: TGTGCCAGCAGCTTGGCGGGACAGACCACCTATGGCTACACCTTC.

The genes are TRBV27 and TRBJ2-2; 9 nucleotides match TRBD1. Per germline, CDR1 MNHEY and CDR2 SMNVEV (reference sequence). Unmatched junction bases numbered 11, after V lost 2 bases and J lost 4 bases. The CDR3 spans 18 residues. The CDR3 nucleotides are TGTGCCAGCAGTTTACACGATACAGGGGGCTCGGGCACCGGGGAGCTGTTTTTT. It encodes CASSLHDTGGSGTGELFF.

This clone was seen ten or more times. V usage is TRBV5-3 and J usage is TRBJ2-3; D unclear. Being an ORF, TRBV5-3 has a function that is uncertain. V gave up 5 bases and J gave up 0 bases, with 13 bases separating them. The CDR3 loop spans 15 amino acids. CDR3 DNA: TGTGCCAGAAGGCCTAGTCCAACTAGCACAGATACGCAGTATTTT. Translation: CARRPSPTSTDTQYF.

The rearrangement links TRBV6-4 to TRBJ2-5; weak D call: TRBD2 (6 bases). Trimming cost V 5 bases and J 5 bases, with 12 bases left between them. The CDR3 has 13 residues. Germline loops: CDR1 MRHNA, CDR2 SNTAGT. CDR3 region: CASSRDWGETQYF. The CDR3 region has the DNA TGTGCCAGCAGTCGGGACTGGGGGGAGACCCAGTACTTC.

The chain uses TRBV10-1 and TRBJ2-2; 7 bases align to TRBD1. CDR3 length: 16 amino acids. Per germline, CDR1 WNHNN and CDR2 SYGVQD (reference sequence). The junction had 10 bases not matched to a gene; V was cut back by 3 bases and J by 6 bases. In DNA form, the CDR3 reads TGCGCCAGCAGTGACCCTATAGGGACAGTGTCCGGGGAGCTGTTTTTT. Translation gives CASSDPIGTVSGELFF.

The CDR3 sequence: CASSMVLRGNYGYTF. The CDR3, as DNA: TGTGCCAGTAGTATGGTCCTCAGGGGTAACTATGGCTACACCTTC. This rearrangement joins TRBV19 to TRBJ1-2, with D tentatively TRBD1 (6 bases). Germline values: CDR1 LNHDA, CDR2 SQIVND (reference sequence). The CDR3 extends over 15 amino acids. Trimming stripped 3 bases from V and 1 base from J, with 12 bases between.

The chain combines TRBV5-4 with TRBJ2-7, with D unclear. The V and J ends lost 3 bases and 2 bases respectively, with 6 bases between them. This CDR3 has 12 residues. The germline CDR1 and CDR2 sequences are SGHNT and YYREEE (reference sequence). The CDR3 DNA is TGTGCCAGCAGCTGGCTTGCCTACGAGCAGTACTTC. This gives the protein CASSWLAYEQYF.

This chain connects TRBV19 to TRBJ1-5; a weak D match, TRBD1 (5 bases). V lost 7 bases to trimming and J lost 5 bases, with 12 bases between them. The CDR3 totals 13 residues. Germline CDR1 and CDR2: LNHDA and SQIVND (reference sequence). The CDR3 sequence is CASNFGGDQPQHF. The CDR3 nucleotides are TGTGCCAGTAATTTTGGGGGGGATCAGCCCCAGCATTTT.

This clone was seen once. The chain employs TRBV28 and TRBJ1-1; 10 bases fit TRBD1. The CDR3 extends over 16 amino acids. Per the germline V gene, CDR1 is MDHEN and CDR2 is SYDVKM. Germline trimming cut 5 bases from V and 4 bases from J; bases unmatched to any gene: 10. The CDR3 DNA sequence: TGTGCCAGCAGTCCAGCGACAGGGGGCAGGGGCACTGAAGCTTTCTTT. Amino acid sequence: CASSPATGGRGTEAFF.

The J gene is TRBJ1-2, the V gene TRBV30, with 10 positions matching TRBD1. The CDR3 has 14 amino acids. J lost 1 base, V lost 8 bases, and 7 bases had no gene match. Looked up from germline, CDR1 is GTSNPN and CDR2 is SVGIG (reference sequence). The CDR3 nucleotides are TGTGCCCGGACCCGGACAGGGGGTAACTATGGCTACACCTTC. Translation gives CARTRTGGNYGYTF.

The CDR3 loop is CASSFGQAPYEQYF. CDR3 bases: TGCGCCAGCAGCTTCGGACAGGCCCCCTACGAGCAGTACTTC. The chain links TRBV5-1 to TRBJ2-7; TRBD1 aligns across 7 bases. Unmatched junction bases numbered 4, after V lost 2 bases and J lost 2 bases. Germline assignment: CDR1 SGHRS and CDR2 YFSETQ. The CDR3 has 14 amino acids.

The chain recombines TRBV10-3 with TRBJ1-5; TRBD1 aligns across 8 bases. CDR3 length: 15 amino acids. The V segment lost 5 bases and the J segment 2 bases; nucleotides outside the gene matches: 5. Germline CDR1 reads ENHRY; CDR2 reads SYGVKD. CDR3 bases: TGTGCCATCAGTAAGACAGGGGAAGGCAATCAGCCCCAGCATTTT. Translating gives CAISKTGEGNQPQHF.

The chain couples TRBV5-6 to TRBJ2-7; no reliable D call. Trimming took 1 base from V and 2 from J, leaving 16 bases between them. CDR3 size: 16 residues. Germline V lookup: CDR1 SGHDT, CDR2 YYEEEE. CDR3: CASSLPSFDGTYEQYF. For the CDR3, the DNA is TGTGCCAGCAGCTTGCCGAGTTTCGATGGTACCTACGAGCAGTACTTC.

The chain is built from TRBV19 and TRBJ2-7; D possibly corresponds to TRBD2 (5 bases). The CDR3 sequence is 14 residues long. The V end lost 2 bases, the J end lost 7 bases, and 15 bases lay between the germline ends. From germline, CDR1 is LNHDA and CDR2 SQIVND (reference sequence). The DNA for the CDR3 is TGTGCCAGTAGTATAAATGGCGGGTCGGGAGAGCAGTACTTC. Encoded protein: CASSINGGSGEQYF.

This rearrangement joins TRBV2 to TRBJ1-1, with 7 bases matching TRBD1. With V trimmed by 6 bases and J by 5 bases, 6 bases remained unmatched. The germline gives CDR1 SNHLY, CDR2 FYNNEI. This CDR3 region has 13 residues. In nucleotides, the CDR3 is TGTGCCAGCAGGATCCAGGGGGAGACTGAAGCTTTCTTT. Translation: CASRIQGETEAFF. Looking up the rest from reference TRBV2 and TRBJ1-1 gives the full variable domain: EPEVTQTPSHQVTQMGQEVILRCVPISNHLYFYWYRQILGQKVEFLVSFYNNEISEKSEIFDDQFSVERPDGSNFTLKIRSTKLEDSAMYFCASRIQGETEAFFGQGTRLTVV.

V and J are TRBV14 and TRBJ1-2, with 7 nucleotides matching TRBD1. The CDR3 loop spans 14 amino acids. V trimming: 0 bases; J trimming: 8 bases; junction bases outside the gene matches: 6. Germline assignment: CDR1 SGHDN and CDR2 FVKESK. The CDR3 bases are TGTGCCAGCAGCCAAGATCCCCGAGGGGGCGGCTACACCTTC. It encodes CASSQDPRGGGYTF.

The chain carries TRBV4-2 and TRBJ1-2; weak D call: TRBD1 (5 bases). CDR1 is LGHNA and CDR2 is YNFKEQ in the germline V gene. V shed 5 bases and J shed 8 bases, with 12 bases lying between them. The CDR3 totals 12 residues. CDR3 sequence: CASSGTYSGYTF. In nucleotides, the CDR3 is TGTGCCAGCAGCGGGACTTACTCCGGCTACACCTTC.

CDR3 sequence: CASSQDMGVNTEAFF. The CDR3 DNA is TGTGCCAGTAGTCAGGACATGGGCGTGAACACTGAAGCTTTCTTT. V usage is TRBV19 and J usage is TRBJ1-1, with a tentative D call TRBD1 (5 bases). With 5 bases removed from V and 0 bases from J, the gap between germline ends came to 13 bases. The CDR3 consists of 15 residues. Germline values: CDR1 LNHDA, CDR2 SQIVND (reference sequence).

The rearrangement uses TRBV27 and TRBJ2-3; D remains ambiguous. The germline V gene has CDR1 MNHEY and CDR2 SMNVEV (reference sequence). The CDR3 consists of 12 residues. The V end was cut by 3 bases, the J end by 6 bases, with 7 bases between. CDR3 sequence (DNA): TGTGCCAGCAGTTTCTTCGGGGATACGCAGTATTTT. Protein: CASSFFGDTQYF.

The chain has TRBV7-2 and TRBJ1-5; no definite D call. The germline V gene has CDR1 SGHTA and CDR2 FQGNSA. The CDR3 consists of 16 residues. V was cut by 5 bases and J by 3 bases, with 17 bases left in between. The CDR3 region has the DNA TGTGCCAGCAGCGAGAGGTTTGAGGGAAACAATCAGCCCCAGCATTTT. Its protein is CASSERFEGNNQPQHF.

The chain joins TRBV29-1 to TRBJ2-6; maybe TRBD1 (5 bases). V lost 6 bases, J lost 4 bases, and 16 bases lay in between. CDR3 length equals 15 residues. Germline V gene sequence: CDR1 SQVTM, CDR2 ANQGSEA. As DNA, the CDR3 is TGCAGCGTGGTTGTAGTAGGGGCCGGGGCCAACGTCCTGACTTTC. Translated: CSVVVVGAGANVLTF.

The chain carries TRBV6-5 and TRBJ2-1, with a tentative D call TRBD1 (6 bases). Germline V CDR1 and CDR2: MNHEY, SVGAGI. The V end was cut by 2 bases, the J end by 0 bases, with 11 bases between. The CDR3 runs to 16 residues. The CDR3 sequence: CASSYLQGSSYNEQFF. CDR3 in DNA: TGTGCCAGCAGTTACCTTCAGGGGAGCTCCTACAATGAGCAGTTCTTC.

The chain is built from TRBV5-6 and TRBJ1-6; TRBD1 aligns across 10 bases. The CDR3 consists of 16 residues. V was pared by 2 bases and J by 2 bases, with 1 base of the junction left unmatched. Germline-derived CDR1 and CDR2 are SGHDT and YYEEEE. The DNA of the CDR3 is TGTGCCAGCAGCTTCGGACAGGGGGCCTATAATTCACCCCTCCACTTT. Its translation: CASSFGQGAYNSPLHF.

The chain employs TRBV7-2 and TRBJ2-2; D is perhaps TRBD2 (7 bases). Trimming shortened V by 5 bases and J by 1 base, and 14 bases separated the two germline ends. The CDR3 sequence is 16 residues long. In germline, CDR1 is SGHTA, CDR2 FQGNSA. CDR3 protein: CASSQSGTRNTGELFF. The CDR3 DNA reads as TGTGCCAGCAGCCAAAGCGGGACACGGAACACCGGGGAGCTGTTTTTT.

V gene TRBV7-9 combines with J gene TRBJ2-5; 10 bases fit TRBD1. With the DNA end fitting TRBJ2-7 better, the J assignment may be wrong. The CDR3 is made up of 13 amino acids. CDR1 and CDR2 from the germline V gene are SEHNR and FQNEAQ (reference sequence). The CDR3 sequence is CASSWDRGYEQYF. In DNA form, the CDR3 reads TGTGCCAGCAGCTGGGACAGGGGTTACGAGCAGTACTTC.